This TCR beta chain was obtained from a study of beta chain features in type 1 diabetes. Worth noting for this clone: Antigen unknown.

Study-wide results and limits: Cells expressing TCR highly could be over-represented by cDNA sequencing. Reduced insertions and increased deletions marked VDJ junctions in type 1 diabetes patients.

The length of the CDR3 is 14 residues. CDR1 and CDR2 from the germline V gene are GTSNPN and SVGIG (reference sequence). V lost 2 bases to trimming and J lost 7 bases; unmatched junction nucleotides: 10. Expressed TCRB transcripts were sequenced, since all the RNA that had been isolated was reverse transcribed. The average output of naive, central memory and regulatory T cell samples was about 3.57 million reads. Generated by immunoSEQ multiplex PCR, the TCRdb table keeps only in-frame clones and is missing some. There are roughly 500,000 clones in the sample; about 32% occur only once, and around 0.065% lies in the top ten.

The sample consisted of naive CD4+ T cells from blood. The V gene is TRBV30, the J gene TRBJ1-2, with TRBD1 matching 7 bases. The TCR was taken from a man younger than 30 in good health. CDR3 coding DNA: TGTGCCTGGAGTCCGAGAGACAGGGTGGTTGGCTACACCTTC. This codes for CAWSPRDRVVGYTF.